The 12 T cell receptor beta chains listed next were all sequenced from one sample in a study of cytomegalovirus exposure and HLA in healthy donors. 13 Jbeta primers and 60 Vbeta primers were used for the PCR. Method: immunoSEQ multiplex PCR; TCRdb's copy keeps in-frame clones and lacks some. Across 120,000 or so clones, the top ten clones capture 3.6% of the sample. Sequencing was performed on PBMCs. All receptors derive from a man younger than 35 in good health and CMV-seronegative.

The gene calls are TRBV29-1 and TRBJ2-3, with 9 bases aligning to TRBD2. Germline values: CDR1 SQVTM, CDR2 ANQGSEA. V lost 3 bases and J lost 7; bases outside the gene matches: 8. The CDR3 is 14 residues long. CDR3 residues: CSVDRRTSEYTQYF. The CDR3, as DNA: TGCAGCGTTGATAGGAGGACTAGCGAATATACGCAGTATTTT.

This chain joins TRBV18 and TRBJ2-2; a possible D gene is TRBD1 (6 bases). V was pared by 0 bases and J by 6 bases, with 8 bases between. The CDR3 totals 14 residues. Germline CDR1 and CDR2: KGHSH and LQKENI. CDR3 in amino acids: CASSPPRQAGELFF. The CDR3 DNA reads TGTGCCAGCTCACCACCGCGACAGGCCGGGGAGCTGTTTTTT.

The chain links TRBV6-1 to TRBJ1-6; 8 nucleotides match TRBD1. The CDR3 contains 17 residues. After removal of 2 bases from V and 7 bases from J, the junction contained 10 bases not matched to a gene. From germline, CDR1 is MNHNS and CDR2 SASEGT. The CDR3 region has the DNA TGTGCCAGCAGTGAATATGGACAGGGAGGATGGAATTCACCCCTCCACTTT. Encoded protein: CASSEYGQGGWNSPLHF.

The DNA for the CDR3 is TGTGCCAGCAGTTTTCGACTTTTCGAGCAGTACTTC. Amino acids: CASSFRLFEQYF. The rearrangement uses TRBV28 and TRBJ2-7; D is undetermined. The CDR3 contains 12 residues. The germline gives CDR1 MDHEN, CDR2 SYDVKM. Deletions cut 3 bases from V and 6 bases from J, with 9 bases between. Supplemented by reference TRBV28 and TRBJ2-7, the full variable domain reads DVKVTQSSRYLVKRTGEKVFLECVQDMDHENMFWYRQDPGLGLRLIYFSYDVKMKEKGDIPEGYSVSREKKERFSLILESASTNQTSMYLCASSFRLFEQYFGPGTRLTVT.

This CDR3 reads CASSLDTLYTGELFF. The CDR3, as DNA: TGTGCCAGCAGCTTGGACACTCTATACACCGGGGAGCTGTTTTTT. This rearrangement joins TRBV7-9 to TRBJ2-2, with a tentative D call TRBD1 (5 bases). The CDR3 has 15 residues. Trimming pared 3 bases from V and 3 bases from J, leaving 11 bases between. The germline CDR1 and CDR2 sequences are SEHNR and FQNEAQ (reference sequence).

V usage is TRBV5-5 and J usage is TRBJ2-5; TRBD2 matches 12 bases. Germline lookup yields CDR1 SGHKS and CDR2 YYEKEE (reference sequence). The CDR3 has 19 residues. V trimming: 4 bases; J trimming: 1 base; junction bases outside the gene matches: 14. The CDR3 nucleotides are TGTGCCAGCAGCGGAAACCGGCGGGGACTAGCGGGTTTCCAAGAGACCCAGTACTTC. This translates into CASSGNRRGLAGFQETQYF. The entire variable domain, with the rest obtained from reference TRBV5-5 and TRBJ2-5, is as follows: DAGVTQSPTHLIKTRGQQVTLRCSPISGHKSVSWYQQVLGQGPQFIFQYYEKEERGRGNFPDRFSARQFPNYSSELNVNALLLGDSALYLCASSGNRRGLAGFQETQYFGPGTRLLVL.

The genes are TRBV2 and TRBJ2-3; 14 bases line up with TRBD2. Germline trimming cut 6 bases from V and 6 bases from J; bases unmatched to any gene: 23. CDR1 is SNHLY, CDR2 FYNNEI, per germline. The CDR3 covers 21 residues. CDR3 loop: CASRRGELFGLAGGERDTQYF. The DNA of the CDR3 is TGTGCCAGCAGAAGAGGGGAATTATTCGGACTAGCGGGGGGTGAGAGGGATACGCAGTATTTT. Full variable domain (missing parts from reference TRBV2 and TRBJ2-3): EPEVTQTPSHQVTQMGQEVILRCVPISNHLYFYWYRQILGQKVEFLVSFYNNEISEKSEIFDDQFSVERPDGSNFTLKIRSTKLEDSAMYFCASRRGELFGLAGGERDTQYFGPGTRLTVL.

The chain recombines TRBV19 with TRBJ1-2, with 9 bases fitting TRBD1. The CDR3 totals 12 residues. The germline gives CDR1 LNHDA, CDR2 SQIVND (reference sequence). V dropped 10 bases and J dropped 8; count of bases not matched to a gene: 8. The CDR3 here is CATRTGEVGYTF. The CDR3 nucleotides read TGTGCCACCAGGACAGGGGAGGTAGGCTACACCTTC.

This chain joins TRBV4-2 and TRBJ1-5; D unclear. The V gene lost 0 bases and the J gene lost 3 bases, with 3 bases spanning the gap. CDR3 size: 13 residues. Looked up from germline, CDR1 is LGHNA and CDR2 is YNFKEQ. The CDR3 loop reads CASSQDNNQPQHF. The DNA of the CDR3 is TGTGCCAGCAGCCAAGATAACAATCAGCCCCAGCATTTT.

This chain links TRBV5-1 with TRBJ1-1, with D perhaps TRBD1 (5 bases). The length of the CDR3 is 13 residues. V was shortened by 1 base and J by 8 bases, with 12 bases between the two germline ends. The germline V gene has CDR1 SGHRS and CDR2 YFSETQ. The CDR3 bases are TGCGCCAGCAGCTTGCAACAGGCCTGGGAAGCTTTCTTT. Translating it yields CASSLQQAWEAFF.

This chain's CDR3 is CAISVEGIDQPQHF. For the CDR3, the DNA is TGTGCCATCAGTGTGGAGGGCATAGATCAGCCCCAGCATTTT. The rearrangement uses TRBV10-3 and TRBJ1-5; D unclear. This CDR3 is 14 amino acids long. The germline V and J ends were trimmed by 4 bases and 5 bases, with 12 bases remaining between them. Germline V lookup: CDR1 ENHRY, CDR2 SYGVKD.

The rearrangement links TRBV28 to TRBJ1-5; D may be TRBD1 (6 bases). Germline CDR1 MDHEN, CDR2 SYDVKM. CDR3 size: 18 residues. V shed 5 bases and J shed 5 bases, with 25 bases lying between them. CDR3 protein: CASSPKGGLAGRDQPQHF. CDR3 DNA sequence: TGTGCCAGCAGTCCTAAAGGGGGATTAGCAGGGCGGGATCAGCCCCAGCATTTT.